The sequence of this TCR beta chain was determined in a study of breast tumors, draining lymph nodes, adjacent tissues. Germline CDR1 and CDR2: MDHEN and SYDVKM. CDR3 size: 17 residues. The J segment lost 3 bases and the V segment lost 4 bases, leaving 12 bases of the junction unmatched. Findings and caveats of the study: That most tumor T cells come from lymph nodes remained unproven. Findings are consistent with lymph node origin and intratumoral expansion of most tumor T cells. Compared with basal-like, luminal-like tumors shared significantly more repertoire with nontumor tissue. Tumor TCR diversity was below lymph nodes but above nontumor tissue.

Axillary draining lymph nodes of breast cancer patients supplied the node samples. Of note for this clonotype: The target antigen is unknown.

TCRdb re-derived calls from the multiplex PCR reads in MiXCR, one entry per CDR3 protein. The table includes about 200,000 distinct CDR3 sequences, roughly 31% detected once. This TCR was sampled from a female donor with breast cancer. Some clones in this sample may be carry-over from other donors' samples. Input material: axillary lymph node tissue. This chain joins TRBV28 and TRBJ2-3; 8 bases are shared with TRBD1. Here the CDR3 reads CASSSPSAGGHTDTQYF. For the CDR3, the DNA is TGTGCCAGCAGTTCCCCCTCGGCAGGGGGCCATACAGATACGCAGTATTTT. The variable domain in full, completed from reference TRBV28 and TRBJ2-3, reads DVKVTQSSRYLVKRTGEKVFLECVQDMDHENMFWYRQDPGLGLRLIYFSYDVKMKEKGDIPEGYSVSREKKERFSLILESASTNQTSMYLCASSSPSAGGHTDTQYFGPGTRLTVL.